The sequence of this T cell receptor beta chain was determined in a study of cytomegalovirus exposure and HLA in healthy donors. The PCR used 60 Vbeta and 13 Jbeta primers. In the source study's methods: An analysis performed later counted roughly 80 million unique TCR beta chains (roughly 11 million of them shared). Clones were sequenced by immunoSEQ multiplex PCR, and TCRdb holds only the in-frame ones, with some missing. Clone size and V and J calls were adopted from that table, with D and trimming inferred from the DNA. The sample carries 37,000 or so clones, roughly four fifths recorded once. The study, taken as a whole, reports: Later, an analysis found that common viral pathogens appeared to be linked with several of the most significant clusters.

Per the germline V gene, CDR1 is SQVTM and CDR2 is ANQGSEA. Trimming took 4 bases from V and 6 from J, leaving 10 bases between them. This CDR3 is built from 12 residues. A remark on this clone: The antigen is not known.

J is TRBJ2-1 and V is TRBV29-1; D gene unclear. The TCR sequence derives from a woman in her 40s in good health and CMV-seronegative. The source material was PBMCs. In DNA form, the CDR3 reads TGCAGCGTTGCAGACCCCTCCAATGAGCAGTTCTTC. Amino acid sequence: CSVADPSNEQFF.